The 2 T cell receptor beta chains presented below share a single source sample, sequenced in a study of blood T cell repertoires in COVID-19. Sequencing was performed with immunoSEQ multiplex PCR; in TCRdb, only in-frame clones are kept and a portion is missing. The repertoire includes 250,000 or so clones, about 80% of them detected once, and 1.9% sits in the top ten. The sequenced material came from peripheral blood. The receptors stem from a man under 40 who had recovered from COVID-19.

The chain employs TRBV6-5 and TRBJ2-3; D is undetermined. The CDR3 sequence is 15 residues long. CDR1 and CDR2 (germline): MNHEY, SVGAGI. V lost 4 bases and J 0 bases, leaving 11 bases between the germline ends. The chain's CDR3 is CASSFQVASTDTQYF. Here the CDR3 DNA reads TGTGCCAGCAGTTTCCAGGTCGCTAGCACAGATACGCAGTATTTT.

The rearrangement links TRBV12-2 to TRBJ2-3; the D call in the table, TRBD2, was not verified against the DNA. TRBV12-2 is deemed a pseudogene. The CDR3 loop spans 17 amino acids. The CDR3 bases are TGTGCAAGTCGCTTACCGAGAGGTGGGTTCAGCACAGATACGCAGTATTTT. Protein sequence: CASRLPRGGFSTDTQYF.